A single sample gave rise to the 10 T cell receptor beta chains below, sequenced in a study of blood T cell repertoires in COVID-19. Clones were read by immunoSEQ multiplex PCR, and TCRdb kept only the in-frame ones, dropping some. The sample has around 77,000 clones; approximately 84% are singletons. The sequenced sample was peripheral blood. The origin of the receptors is a man in his 70s with active or convalescent COVID-19.

The chain is built from TRBV10-3 and TRBJ1-6; D is uncertain. V lost 2 bases, J lost 5 bases, and 4 bases lay in between. Germline CDR1 and CDR2: ENHRY and SYGVKD. The CDR3 runs to 13 residues. The CDR3 loop is CAISERDNSPLHF. CDR3 nucleotide sequence: TGTGCCATCAGTGAGAGAGATAATTCACCCCTCCACTTT.

J is TRBJ2-1 and V is TRBV24-1; TRBD2 agrees at 11 bases. Germline V lookup: CDR1 KGHDR, CDR2 SFDVKD. The CDR3 has 16 residues. V gave up 5 bases and J gave up 4 bases; unmatched junction bases: 6. The CDR3 here is CATSVASGRPYNEQFF. The CDR3 region has the DNA TGTGCCACCAGTGTGGCTAGCGGGAGGCCTTACAATGAGCAGTTCTTC.

V gene TRBV5-1 combines with J gene TRBJ1-6; 8 positions agree with TRBD1. Unmatched junction bases numbered 11, after V lost 2 bases and J lost 7 bases. The CDR3 has 17 residues. Germline V gene data show CDR1 as SGHRS and CDR2 as YFSETQ. The CDR3 nucleotides read TGCGCCAGCAGCTTACGGACAGGGCAGTACGGAAATTCACCCCTCCACTTT. It codes for CASSLRTGQYGNSPLHF.

DNA for the CDR3: TGCGCCAGTTTCCCTAGCGGGGCCGCCCATGAGCAGTTCTTC. Protein: CASFPSGAAHEQFF. This rearrangement joins TRBV5-1 to TRBJ2-1, with 9 bases aligning to TRBD2. Germline CDR1 SGHRS, CDR2 YFSETQ. With V trimmed by 8 bases and J by 8 bases, 11 bases remained unmatched. The CDR3 totals 14 residues.

The J gene is TRBJ1-5, the V gene TRBV24-1; D ambiguous. V lost 2 bases to trimming and J lost 4 bases, with 14 bases between them. This CDR3 spans 16 amino acids. Germline V gene sequence: CDR1 KGHDR, CDR2 SFDVKD. The CDR3 DNA follows: TGTGCCACCAGTGATTCCTCGGTGAGAGTGAATCAGCCCCAGCATTTT. Residues: CATSDSSVRVNQPQHF.

The chain uses TRBV4-1 and TRBJ2-7, with TRBD1 identical over 9 bases. The CDR3 has 15 residues. CDR1 and CDR2 from the germline V gene are MGHRA and YSYEKL. V dropped 4 bases and J dropped 3; count of bases not matched to a gene: 7. The CDR3 spells CASSLGQGTHYEQYF. DNA of the CDR3: TGCGCCAGCAGCCTGGGACAGGGTACCCACTACGAGCAGTACTTC.

This chain links TRBV11-3 with TRBJ2-1; 8 bases align to TRBD2. V shed 5 bases, J shed 0 bases, and the junction held 3 bases outside the gene matches. Looked up from germline, CDR1 is SGHNT and CDR2 is YENEEA. This CDR3 comprises 15 residues. This CDR3 is CASSLSGSSYNEQFF. The CDR3 nucleotides are TGTGCCAGCAGCCTAAGCGGGAGCTCCTACAATGAGCAGTTCTTC.

J is TRBJ1-1 and V is TRBV11-1; possible D gene TRBD1, 5 bases. The CDR3 covers 15 residues. The ends were cut back, 3 bases at V and 0 bases at J, with 11 bases in the middle. From germline, CDR1 is SGHAT and CDR2 FQDESV (reference sequence). In nucleotides, the CDR3 is TGTGCCAGCAGCTTCCTGGTGGACATGAACACTGAAGCTTTCTTT. Translating gives CASSFLVDMNTEAFF.

The chain combines TRBV11-2 with TRBJ1-1, with D perhaps TRBD1 (6 bases). Germline V CDR1 and CDR2: SGHAT, FQNNGV. CDR3 size: 14 residues. Trimming removed 2 bases at V and 7 bases at J, with 14 bases between. The CDR3 spells CASSLILGGGEAFF. As DNA, the CDR3 is TGTGCCAGCAGCTTAATCCTAGGGGGGGGTGAAGCTTTCTTT.

The V gene is TRBV28, the J gene TRBJ1-2; D remains ambiguous. The CDR3 contains 13 residues. With 7 bases removed from V and 6 bases from J, the gap between germline ends came to 15 bases. Per germline, CDR1 MDHEN and CDR2 SYDVKM. CDR3 nucleotides: TGTGCCAGCAACCCGGAAACACTAAATGGCTACACCTTC. It codes for CASNPETLNGYTF.